The clone carrying this T cell receptor beta chain was seen only a few times. Study processing details: Using reference gene primer amplification, nucleated cell counts were estimated. Method: immunoSEQ multiplex PCR; TCRdb's copy keeps in-frame clones and lacks some. V and J calls and clone size are copied from that table; D and trimming were computed from the DNA. This table has approximately 150,000 clones, about 79% appearing once. The junction had 7 bases not matched to a gene; V was cut back by 3 bases and J by 12 bases. The CDR3 has 15 amino acids. CDR1 is LGHNA, CDR2 YNFKEQ, per germline. These data are taken from a study of blood T cell repertoires in COVID-19.

What was sequenced was peripheral blood. This clonotype was obtained from a woman between 50 and 59 years old in a cohort sampled during active or convalescent COVID-19. This chain links TRBV4-2 with TRBJ1-6; 11 bases map to TRBD1. The CDR3 DNA reads TGTGCCAGCAGCCAGAATCCGGGACAGGGGGTACCCCTCCACTTT. Translation: CASSQNPGQGVPLHF.